This note documents a single T cell receptor (beta chain) sequence. Data came from immunoSEQ multiplex PCR; TCRdb stores just in-frame clones and leaves some out. The sample carries some 130,000 clones, around 92% recorded once. The data stem from a study of control samples from healthy donors and cancer patients. This CDR3 has 11 amino acids. The ends were cut back, 0 bases at V and 12 bases at J, with 6 bases in the middle. Per the germline V gene, CDR1 is MNHNY and CDR2 is SVGAGI (reference sequence). This receptor was identified in a woman aged 45-60 years in good health. The V and J genes are TRBV6-6 and TRBJ2-1; D not resolved. The sample was blood. The CDR3 DNA reads TGTGCCAGCAGTTACTCGACCGGGCAGTTCTTC. Its translation: CASSYSTGQFF.